The following is a TCR beta chain sequence with its context. Sequencing was performed with immunoSEQ multiplex PCR; in TCRdb, only in-frame clones are kept and a portion is missing. This sample has about 84,000 clones, with roughly 93% found just once. The data were taken from a study of technical replicates of blood from several donors. The CDR3 length is 14 residues. Trimming at V came to 4 bases and at J to 5 bases, leaving 4 bases not matched to a gene. The germline CDR1 and CDR2 sequences are SNHLY and FYNNEI. This chain connects TRBV2 to TRBJ1-5; 8 nucleotides align to TRBD1. This sequence was found in a human donor in good health. The specimen sequenced was T cells isolated from PBMCs. CDR3 loop: CASSVGQGYQPQHF. Written as DNA, the CDR3 is TGTGCCAGCAGTGTAGGACAGGGCTATCAGCCCCAGCATTTT.